The present TCR beta chain was sequenced within a study of T cells in Graves' hyperthyroidism and ophthalmopathy. Whole-study results and caveats: In blood, most of the thyroid clonotypes expanded above 0.001 were also present.

This clonotype was detected a few times. As yet, its antigen is unknown. TCR beta CDR3 regions were amplified from RNA transcripts. Initially, a first-round RT-PCR of the TCR CDR3 employed the HTBI primer set. TCRdb re-analysed the multiplex PCR reads in MiXCR, keeping a single row per CDR3 protein. Of under 350,000 distinct CDR3 sequences listed, 21% are singletons. Trimming took off 0 bases at V and 5 bases at J, with 12 bases between the two ends. Germline CDR1 is SGHRS and CDR2 is YFSETQ. This CDR3 region has 15 residues. Patients having uncontrolled infection, another autoimmune disease, pregnancy or lactation were not included.

The receptor comes from a woman in her forties or fifties with Graves' hyperthyroidism. The chain recombines TRBV5-1 with TRBJ2-1; D is perhaps TRBD1 (5 bases). The sequenced sample was blood. CDR3 nucleotides: TGCGCCAGCAGCTTGGAAGGGGCAAAAAACAATGAGCAGTTCTTC. It is translated as CASSLEGAKNNEQFF.